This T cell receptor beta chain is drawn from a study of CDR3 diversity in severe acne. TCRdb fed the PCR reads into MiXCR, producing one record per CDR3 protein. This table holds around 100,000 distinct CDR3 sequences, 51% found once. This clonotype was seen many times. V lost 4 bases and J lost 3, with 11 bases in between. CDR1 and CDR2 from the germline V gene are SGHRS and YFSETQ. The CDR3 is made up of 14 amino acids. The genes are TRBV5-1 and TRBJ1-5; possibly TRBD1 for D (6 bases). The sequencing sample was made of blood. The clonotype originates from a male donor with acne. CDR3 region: CASSPGQLNQPQHF. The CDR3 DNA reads TGCGCCAGCAGCCCCGGACAGCTCAATCAGCCCCAGCATTTT.